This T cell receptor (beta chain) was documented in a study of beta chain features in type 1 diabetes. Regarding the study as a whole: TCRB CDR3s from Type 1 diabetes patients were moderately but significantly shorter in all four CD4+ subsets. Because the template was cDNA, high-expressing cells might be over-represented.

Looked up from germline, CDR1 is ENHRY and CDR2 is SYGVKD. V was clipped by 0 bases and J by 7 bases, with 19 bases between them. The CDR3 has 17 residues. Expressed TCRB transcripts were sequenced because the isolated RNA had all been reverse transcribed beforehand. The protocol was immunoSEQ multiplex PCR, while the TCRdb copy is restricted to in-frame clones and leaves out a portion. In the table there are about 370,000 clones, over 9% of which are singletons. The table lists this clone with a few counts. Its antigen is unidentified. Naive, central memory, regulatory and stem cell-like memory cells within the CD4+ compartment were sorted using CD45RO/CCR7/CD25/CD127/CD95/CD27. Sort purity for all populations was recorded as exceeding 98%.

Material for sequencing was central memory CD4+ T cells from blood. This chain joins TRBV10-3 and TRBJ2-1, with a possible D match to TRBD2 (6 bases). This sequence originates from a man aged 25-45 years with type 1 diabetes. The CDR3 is CAISESAPASVKNEQFF. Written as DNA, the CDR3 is TGTGCCATCAGTGAGTCGGCCCCTGCTAGCGTAAAAAATGAGCAGTTCTTC.